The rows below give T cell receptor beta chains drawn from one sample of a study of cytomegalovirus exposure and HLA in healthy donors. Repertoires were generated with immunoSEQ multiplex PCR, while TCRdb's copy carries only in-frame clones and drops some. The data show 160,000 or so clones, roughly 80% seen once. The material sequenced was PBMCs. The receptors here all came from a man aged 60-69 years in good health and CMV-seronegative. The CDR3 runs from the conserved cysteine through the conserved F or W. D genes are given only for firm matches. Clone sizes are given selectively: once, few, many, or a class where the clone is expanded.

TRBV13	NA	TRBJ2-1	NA	CASSPLSGGNEQFF	TGTGCCAGCAGCCCGCTGTCCGGAGGCAATGAGCAGTTCTTC
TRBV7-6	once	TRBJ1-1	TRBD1	CASSLRTGGRTEAFF	TGTGCCAGCAGCCTGAGGACAGGGGGCCGGACTGAAGCTTTCTTT
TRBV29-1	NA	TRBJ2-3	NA	CSVELANRPPDTQYF	TGCAGCGTTGAATTAGCCAATAGACCCCCAGATACGCAGTATTTT
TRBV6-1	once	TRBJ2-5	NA	CASSRDISQETQYF	TGCGCCAGCAGCCGGGACATAAGTCAAGAGACCCAGTACTTC
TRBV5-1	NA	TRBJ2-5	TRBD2	CASSGGLKRGVQGGETQYF	TGCGCCAGCAGCGGAGGCTTGAAGCGGGGGGTCCAGGGGGGAGAGACCCAGTACTTC
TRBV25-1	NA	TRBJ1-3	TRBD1	CASSDGTGGRNTIYF	TGTGCCAGCAGTGACGGGACAGGGGGGAGAAACACCATATATTTT
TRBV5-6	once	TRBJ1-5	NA	CASSLVDQPQHF	TGTGCCAGCAGCTTGGTAGATCAGCCCCAGCATTTT
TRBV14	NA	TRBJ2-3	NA	CASSQFGIDTQYF	TGTGCCAGCAGCCAATTCGGGATAGATACGCAGTATTTT
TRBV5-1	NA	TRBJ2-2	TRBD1	CASSRDRGPGELFF	TGCGCCAGCAGCAGGGACAGGGGTCCCGGGGAGCTGTTTTTT
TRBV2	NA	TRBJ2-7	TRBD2	CATQSGGYEQYF	TGTGCCACTCAAAGCGGGGGTTACGAGCAGTACTTC
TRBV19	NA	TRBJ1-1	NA	CASSILGGNTEAFF	TGTGCCAGTAGTATTCTTGGGGGCAACACTGAAGCTTTCTTT
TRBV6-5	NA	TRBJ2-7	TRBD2	CASRLPGGRGYEQYF	TGTGCCAGCCGGCTCCCTGGCGGGAGAGGCTACGAGCAGTACTTC
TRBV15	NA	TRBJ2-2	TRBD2	CATEKVLGTSGSGATGELFF	TGTGCCACCGAGAAGGTCCTCGGGACTAGCGGGAGTGGGGCCACCGGGGAGCTGTTTTTT
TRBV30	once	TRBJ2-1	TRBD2	CAWSRAGGPEQFF	TGTGCCTGGAGTAGGGCGGGAGGTCCTGAGCAGTTCTTC
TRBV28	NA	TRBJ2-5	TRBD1	CASSLADRGSETQYF	TGTGCCAGCAGTTTAGCTGACAGGGGGTCAGAGACCCAGTACTTC
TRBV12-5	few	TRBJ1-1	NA	CASGPPRRETEAFF	TGTGCTAGTGGTCCCCCAAGGAGAGAGACTGAAGCTTTCTTT
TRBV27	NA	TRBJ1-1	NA	CASSHQGRTTEAFF	TGTGCCAGCAGTCATCAGGGTCGAACTACTGAAGCTTTCTTT
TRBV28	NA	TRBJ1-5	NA	CASRTDRPNQPQHF	TGTGCCAGCAGGACGGACAGACCCAATCAGCCCCAGCATTTT
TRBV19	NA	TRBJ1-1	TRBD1	CASSIATGVTEAFF	TGTGCCAGTAGTATAGCTACAGGGGTCACTGAAGCTTTCTTT
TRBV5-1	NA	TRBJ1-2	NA	CASSSTANYGYTF	TGCGCCAGCAGCTCGACAGCTAACTATGGCTACACCTTC
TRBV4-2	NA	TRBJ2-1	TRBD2	CASSQVLSGNYNEQFF	TGTGCCAGCAGCCAAGTGCTTAGCGGGAACTACAATGAGCAGTTCTTC
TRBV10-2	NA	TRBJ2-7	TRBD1	CASSDRQGGSRLGEQYF	TGCGCCAGCAGTGATAGACAGGGGGGCTCTCGCCTTGGGGAGCAGTACTTC
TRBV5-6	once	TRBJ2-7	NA	CASSFRAPNTYEQYF	TGTGCCAGCAGCTTCAGGGCGCCCAATACCTACGAGCAGTACTTC
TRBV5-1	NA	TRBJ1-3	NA	CASSMTGLQGTTIYF	TGCGCCAGCAGCATGACAGGTCTGCAGGGAACCACCATATATTTT
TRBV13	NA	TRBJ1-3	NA	CASSFGENTGNTIYF	TGTGCCAGCAGCTTTGGGGAGAATACTGGAAACACCATATATTTT
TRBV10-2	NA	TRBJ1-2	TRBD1	CASTGQGKGYTF	TGCGCCAGCACCGGACAGGGCAAGGGCTACACCTTC
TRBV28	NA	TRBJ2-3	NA	CASSLKGVSQYF	TGTGCCAGCAGTTTAAAGGGGGTGTCGCAGTATTTT
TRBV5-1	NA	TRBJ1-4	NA	CASSLYGLDEKLFF	TGCGCCAGCAGCTTGTATGGGCTTGATGAAAAACTGTTTTTT
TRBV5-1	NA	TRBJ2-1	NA	CASSLMSGVQYEQFF	TGCGCCAGCAGCTTGATGTCGGGAGTCCAGTATGAGCAGTTCTTC
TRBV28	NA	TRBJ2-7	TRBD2	CASSFVGGPGSYEQYF	TGTGCCAGCAGTTTTGTGGGAGGGCCTGGGTCCTACGAGCAGTACTTC
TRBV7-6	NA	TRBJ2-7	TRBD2	CASSSLAGDESEQYF	TGTGCCAGCAGCAGCCTAGCGGGGGATGAGTCCGAGCAGTACTTC
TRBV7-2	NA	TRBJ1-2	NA	CASSSTEIYGYTF	TGTGCCAGCAGCTCTACAGAGATCTATGGCTACACCTTC
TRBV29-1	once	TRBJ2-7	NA	CSAVKGGATSYEQYF	TGCAGCGCGGTCAAAGGGGGTGCTACCTCCTACGAGCAGTACTTC
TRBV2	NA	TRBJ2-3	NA	CASSPETDTQYF	TGTGCCAGCAGTCCGGAGACAGATACGCAGTATTTT
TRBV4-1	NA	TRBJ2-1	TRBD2	CASSSSGGANNEQFF	TGCGCCAGCAGCTCTAGCGGGGGGGCCAACAATGAGCAGTTCTTC
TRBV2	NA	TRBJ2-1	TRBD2	CASSAALAGSEQFF	TGTGCCAGCAGTGCGGCGCTAGCGGGAAGTGAGCAGTTCTTC
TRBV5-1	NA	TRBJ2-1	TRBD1	CASSPRQGPYNEQFF	TGCGCCAGCAGCCCTCGACAGGGGCCCTACAATGAGCAGTTCTTC
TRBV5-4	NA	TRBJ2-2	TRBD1	CASSLAGQGAKTGELFF	TGTGCCAGCAGCTTGGCGGGACAGGGGGCAAAGACCGGGGAGCTGTTTTTT
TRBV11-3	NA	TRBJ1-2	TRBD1	CASSLVYRDRDNGYTF	TGTGCCAGCAGCTTGGTATACCGGGACAGGGATAATGGCTACACCTTC
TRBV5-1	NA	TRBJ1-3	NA	CASSLAGGAGNTIYF	TGCGCCAGCAGCTTGGCTGGGGGGGCTGGAAACACCATATATTTT
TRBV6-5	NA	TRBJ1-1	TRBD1	CASSRLGTANTEAFF	TGTGCCAGCAGTCGGTTAGGGACAGCGAACACTGAAGCTTTCTTT
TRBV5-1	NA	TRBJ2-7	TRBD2	CASSLVAGGSEQYF	TGCGCCAGCAGCTTGGTGGCCGGGGGGTCGGAGCAGTACTTC
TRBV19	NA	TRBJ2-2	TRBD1	CASSRGQYTGELFF	TGTGCCAGTAGTAGGGGACAGTACACCGGGGAGCTGTTTTTT
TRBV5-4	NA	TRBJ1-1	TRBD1	CASSLSRTGGTEAFF	TGTGCCAGCAGCTTGAGTCGGACAGGGGGCACTGAAGCTTTCTTT
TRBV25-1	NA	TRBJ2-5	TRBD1	CASTGQEETQYF	TGTGCCAGCACCGGACAGGAGGAGACCCAGTACTTC
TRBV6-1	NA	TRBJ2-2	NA	CASSEALDRYANTGELFF	TGTGCCAGCAGTGAAGCGCTTGACAGATACGCGAACACCGGGGAGCTGTTTTTT
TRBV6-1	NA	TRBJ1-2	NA	CASSENGGSWGYPF	TGTGCCAGCAGCGAAAATGGCGGGAGTTGGGGCTACCCCTTC
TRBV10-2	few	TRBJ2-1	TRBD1	CASGEQLQGAFKFF	TGCGCCAGCGGGGAACAACTCCAGGGGGCCTTTAAGTTCTTC
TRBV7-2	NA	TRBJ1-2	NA	CASSFGGGVVAGASGYTF	TGTGCCAGCAGCTTTGGGGGGGGAGTTGTGGCAGGCGCTTCTGGCTACACCTTC